The entry that follows covers one T cell receptor (beta chain) sequence. TCR cDNA was made by 5'RACE template switching, adding a universal primer site and UMIs. TCRdb passed the 5' RACE reads through MiXCR, listing each CDR3 protein once. The sample carries roughly 160,000 distinct CDR3 sequences, approximately 9.7% recorded once. Trimming stripped 3 bases from V and 13 bases from J, with 13 bases between. Per the germline V gene, CDR1 is LNHNV and CDR2 is YYDKDF (reference sequence). CDR3 length: 12 amino acids. This sample is part of a study of T cells after yellow fever vaccination. Background on the study: Fractions of limited cellularity were prepared by means of SMART-Seq v4 Ultra Low Input.

Sequenced material: CD8+ T cells sorted from PBMCs, taken 45 days after the yellow fever booster vaccination. This TCR was recovered from a man aged 18 to 30 who received the YFV17D yellow fever vaccine. The chain has TRBV15 and TRBJ2-1; D gene unclear. CDR3 nucleotide sequence: TGTGCCACCAGCAGTCTCGAGGAGTACCAGTTCTTC. It yields the protein CATSSLEEYQFF.